This T cell receptor (beta chain) was profiled in a study of OX40 agonist ivuxolimab in advanced cancers. The assay was immunoSEQ multiplex PCR, and TCRdb's table has in-frame clones only and misses some. The sample has about 59,000 clones; approximately 82% are singletons. Germline loops: CDR1 SGDLS, CDR2 YYNGEE. The CDR3 length is 13 residues. V was clipped by 4 bases and J by 3 bases, with 9 bases between them. The source of this sequence is an adult with an advanced solid tumor such as melanoma, head and neck, liver or kidney cancer. This material consisted of CD4+ or CD8+ T cells sorted from blood, taken in a trial of the OX40 agonist ivuxolimab. The chain employs TRBV9 and TRBJ2-3, with D perhaps TRBD1 (5 bases). CDR3 in amino acids: CASSPRQTDTQYF. Here the CDR3 DNA reads TGTGCCAGCAGCCCTCGACAGACAGATACGCAGTATTTT.